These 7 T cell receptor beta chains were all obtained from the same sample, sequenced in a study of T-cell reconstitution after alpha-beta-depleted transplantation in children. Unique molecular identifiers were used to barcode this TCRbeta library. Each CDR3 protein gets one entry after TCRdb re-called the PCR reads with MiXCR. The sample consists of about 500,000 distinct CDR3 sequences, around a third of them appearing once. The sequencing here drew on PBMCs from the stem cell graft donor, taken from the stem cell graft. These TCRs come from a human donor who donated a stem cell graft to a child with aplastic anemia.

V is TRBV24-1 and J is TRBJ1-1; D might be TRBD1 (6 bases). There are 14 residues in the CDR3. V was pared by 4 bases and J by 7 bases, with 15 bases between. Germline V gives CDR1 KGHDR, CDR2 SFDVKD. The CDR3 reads CATSDPSRTDEAFF. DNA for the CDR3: TGTGCCACCAGTGACCCTTCCCGGACAGATGAAGCTTTCTTT.

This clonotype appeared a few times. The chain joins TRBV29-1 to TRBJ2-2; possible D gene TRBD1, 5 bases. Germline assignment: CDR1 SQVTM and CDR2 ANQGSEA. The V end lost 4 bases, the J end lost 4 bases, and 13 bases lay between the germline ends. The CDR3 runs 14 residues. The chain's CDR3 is CSVGGRARTGELFF. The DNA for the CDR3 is TGCAGCGTTGGCGGCAGGGCGCGCACCGGGGAGCTGTTTTTT.

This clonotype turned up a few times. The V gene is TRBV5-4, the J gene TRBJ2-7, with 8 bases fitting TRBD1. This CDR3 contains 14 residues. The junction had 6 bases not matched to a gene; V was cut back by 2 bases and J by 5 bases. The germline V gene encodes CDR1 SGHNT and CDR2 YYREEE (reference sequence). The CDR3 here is CASSFRQGLNEQYF. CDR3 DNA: TGTGCCAGCAGCTTTCGACAGGGGTTGAACGAGCAGTACTTC.

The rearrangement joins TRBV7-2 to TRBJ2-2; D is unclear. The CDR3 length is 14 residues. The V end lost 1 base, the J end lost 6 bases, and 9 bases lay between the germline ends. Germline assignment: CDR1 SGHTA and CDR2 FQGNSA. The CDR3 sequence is CASSLVPGPGELFF. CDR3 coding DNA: TGTGCCAGCAGCTTAGTCCCGGGTCCCGGGGAGCTGTTTTTT. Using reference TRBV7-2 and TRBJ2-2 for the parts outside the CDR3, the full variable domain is GAGVSQSPSNKVTEKGKDVELRCDPISGHTALYWYRQSLGQGLEFLIYFQGNSAPDKSGLPSDRFSAERTGGSVSTLTIQRTQQEDSAVYLCASSLVPGPGELFFGEGSRLTVL.

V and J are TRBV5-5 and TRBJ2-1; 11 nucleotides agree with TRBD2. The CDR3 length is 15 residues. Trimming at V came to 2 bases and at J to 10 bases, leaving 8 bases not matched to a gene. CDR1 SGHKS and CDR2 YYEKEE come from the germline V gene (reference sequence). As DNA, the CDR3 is TGTGCCAGCAGCTTTACTAGCGGGAGTATTAACGAGCAGTTCTTC. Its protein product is CASSFTSGSINEQFF.

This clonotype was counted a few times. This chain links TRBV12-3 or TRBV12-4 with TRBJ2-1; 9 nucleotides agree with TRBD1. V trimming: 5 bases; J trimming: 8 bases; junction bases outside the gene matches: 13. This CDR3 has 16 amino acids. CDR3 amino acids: CASSPRGQGRSDEQFF. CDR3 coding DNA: TGTGCCAGCAGTCCCAGGGGACAGGGACGGTCAGATGAGCAGTTCTTC.

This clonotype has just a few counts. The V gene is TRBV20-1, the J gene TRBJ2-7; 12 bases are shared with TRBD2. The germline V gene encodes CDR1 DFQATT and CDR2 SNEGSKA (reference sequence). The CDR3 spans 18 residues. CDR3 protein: CRLGQPSGLAGIVDEQYF. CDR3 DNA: TGCAGGTTGGGACAGCCCTCCGGACTAGCGGGAATCGTCGACGAGCAGTACTTC.